This T cell receptor beta chain was observed in a study of graft-versus-host responses after intestinal transplantation. Whole-study context: Tacrolimus plus steroids were given to all recipients for roughly 3 years, preceded by anti-thymocyte globulin induction. General study results and limits: With peak circulating GvH clone levels came an association with early post-transplant HvG declines.

CFSE-labeled responder cells (roughly 200,000) were plated with roughly 200,000 irradiated, violet-dye-labeled stimulator cells. Some clones are missing from TCRdb's copy, which holds only in-frame ones; the method was immunoSEQ multiplex PCR. The table records 10,000 to 15,000 clones, roughly 33% of them present only once. This clone was detected only a few times. This CDR3 comprises 13 residues. CDR1 and CDR2 from the germline V gene are MNHEY and SVGAGI. V was shortened by 5 bases and J by 10 bases, with 15 bases between the two germline ends. The clonotype comes from a human patient who received an intestinal transplant. This specimen consisted of alloreactive CD8+ T cells from a mixed lymphocyte reaction culture, obtained before intestinal transplant. Documented subset: CFSE-low proliferating T cells sorted from roughly 6-day pre-transplant mixed lymphocyte reaction (GvH or HvG direction). The chain combines TRBV6-5 with TRBJ2-1; D unclear. This CDR3 reads CASSEERVAEQFF. CDR3 nucleotide sequence: TGTGCCAGCAGTGAAGAGCGAGTCGCCGAGCAGTTCTTC.